Shown below are 8 T cell receptor beta chains from a single sample sequenced in a study of shared clonotypes between healthy human individuals (dated by TCRdb to the early 2020s). Libraries were constructed by the immunoSEQ multiplex PCR assay. TCRdb retrieved this table from immuneACCESS and kept in-frame rearrangements only. Not all clones are present; in checked studies, unresolved V genes account for under half, and no reason is known for the remainder. A total of fewer than 600,000 clones appear in this sample, about 74% of them only once. Together, the top ten hold around 11% of the sample. The source material was PBMCs. The receptors were gathered from a woman aged 40 to 49 in good health. Some clones in this sample may be carry-over from other donors' samples.

The chain has TRBV5-1 and TRBJ2-3, with D perhaps TRBD1 or TRBD2 (5 bases each). Germline values: CDR1 SGHRS, CDR2 YFSETQ. Trimming stripped 5 bases from V and 2 bases from J, with 12 bases between. The CDR3 spans 14 residues. The chain's CDR3 is CASRVGVSTDTQYF. The CDR3 coding sequence is TGCGCCAGCAGAGTGGGGGTTTCCACAGATACGCAGTATTTT.

This clone was seen a handful of times. The CDR3 region has the DNA TGCAGCGTTGGCCGATACGAGCAGTACTTC. This translates into CSVGRYEQYF. V is TRBV29-1 and J is TRBJ2-7; D is uncertain. This CDR3 is built from 10 residues. CDR1 and CDR2 from the germline V gene are SQVTM and ANQGSEA. V was shortened by 4 bases and J by 4 bases, with 5 bases between the two germline ends.

Of note for this clone: The sample contains more than one DNA sequence encoding this CDR3. The genes are TRBV6-1 and TRBJ2-7, with TRBD2 matching over 9 bases. The CDR3 is made up of 15 amino acids. Germline-derived CDR1 and CDR2 are MNHNS and SASEGT. After removal of 3 bases from V and 0 bases from J, the junction contained 3 bases not matched to a gene. The CDR3 here is CASSELAGPSYEQYF. In DNA, the CDR3 is TGTGCCAGCAGTGAGCTAGCGGGGCCCTCCTACGAGCAGTACTTC.

The rearrangement joins TRBV7-2 to TRBJ2-6; D is unresolved. Trimming stripped 8 bases from V and 2 bases from J, with 7 bases between. The germline V gene encodes CDR1 SGHTA and CDR2 FQGNSA. This CDR3 is 13 amino acids long. CDR3 in amino acids: CASAEAGANVLTF. CDR3 nucleotides: TGTGCCAGCGCCGAGGCTGGGGCCAACGTCCTGACTTTC.

V gene TRBV7-9 combines with J gene TRBJ2-4; D is undetermined. The CDR3 length is 16 residues. With 4 bases removed from V and 0 bases from J, the gap between germline ends came to 13 bases. Germline CDR1 SEHNR, CDR2 FQNEAQ (reference sequence). The CDR3 loop is CASSSYARPAKNIQYF. DNA for the CDR3: TGTGCCAGCAGCTCCTATGCCCGGCCAGCCAAAAACATTCAGTACTTC. The complete variable domain, with remaining parts taken from reference TRBV7-9 and TRBJ2-4, reads DTGVSQNPRHKITKRGQNVTFRCDPISEHNRLYWYRQTLGQGPEFLTYFQNEAQLEKSRLLSDRFSAERPKGSFSTLEIQRTEQGDSAMYLCASSSYARPAKNIQYFGAGTRLSVL.

This clone was counted between two and nine times. The junction departs from the called germline gene at one end, perhaps through a read error. The genes are TRBV30 and TRBJ2-5; possibly TRBD1 for D (5 bases). Looked up from germline, CDR1 is GTSNPN and CDR2 is SVGIG (reference sequence). The CDR3 totals 13 residues. The CDR3 DNA is TGTGCCTGGAGTCATGGGGCTCAAGAGACCCAATACTTC. It codes for CAWSHGAQETQYF.

Regarding this clone: A much larger clonotype is one base distant, so this may be a read error. This sequence joins TRBV6-5 and TRBJ1-1; D call uncertain. Germline-derived CDR1 and CDR2 are MNHEY and SVGAGI. Trimming left V 6 bases short and J 7 bases short, with 18 bases between. This CDR3 region has 14 residues. The CDR3, as DNA: TGTGCCAGCAGCCATCGTGGAGTAGACATTGAAGCTTTCTTT. Amino acids: CASSHRGVDIEAFF.

In DNA, the CDR3 is TGTGCCAGCAGTTTATGGGGGCGGGGCGGCACAGATACGCAGTATTTT. Translated, it gives CASSLWGRGGTDTQYF. The chain couples TRBV27 to TRBJ2-3, with D perhaps given as TRBD1 or TRBD2 (6 bases each). V gave up 1 base and J gave up 1 base, with 12 bases separating them. Germline assignment: CDR1 MNHEY and CDR2 SMNVEV (reference sequence). This CDR3 has 16 amino acids.